The 18 T cell receptor beta chains below all came from one sample that was sequenced in a study of cytomegalovirus exposure and HLA in healthy donors. Here immunoSEQ multiplex PCR was the method, and the copy in TCRdb shows in-frame clones only, minus some. The data contain fewer than 200,000 clones, about nine tenths of them seen just once; the ten biggest clones take up 6% to 8.5%. Sequences were obtained from PBMCs. Receptors originate from a man between 25 and 39 years old in good health and CMV-seropositive.

The rearrangement joins TRBV2 to TRBJ2-2; 11 bases are shared with TRBD1. The germline gives CDR1 SNHLY, CDR2 FYNNEI. The junction had 8 bases not matched to a gene; V was cut back by 10 bases and J by 1 base. The CDR3 has 16 residues. CDR3 loop: CAIGQGASMNTGELFF. As DNA, the CDR3 is TGTGCCATAGGACAGGGGGCTTCTATGAACACCGGGGAGCTGTTTTTT.

The V and J genes are TRBV6-5 and TRBJ1-1; D is unclear. This CDR3 has 14 residues. Germline lookup yields CDR1 MNHEY and CDR2 SVGAGI. The ends were cut back, 2 bases at V and 2 bases at J, with 9 bases in the middle. Here the CDR3 DNA reads TGTGCCAGCAGTTACAGGAACTCCAACACTGAAGCTTTCTTT. Translating gives CASSYRNSNTEAFF.

The chain carries TRBV4-3 and TRBJ1-5; D is perhaps TRBD1 (5 bases). The germline CDR1 and CDR2 sequences are LGHNA and YSLEER. Trimming took off 0 bases at V and 0 bases at J, with 9 bases between the two ends. This CDR3 is 16 amino acids long. The CDR3 is CASSQDRGPSNQPQHF. In DNA form, the CDR3 reads TGCGCCAGCAGCCAAGATCGGGGACCTAGCAATCAGCCCCAGCATTTT.

This chain links TRBV19 with TRBJ2-2; tentative D call: TRBD1 (6 bases). Germline V gene sequence: CDR1 LNHDA, CDR2 SQIVND (reference sequence). Trimming shortened V by 9 bases and J by 1 base, and 9 bases separated the two germline ends. The CDR3 covers 13 residues. CDR3 sequence (DNA): TGTGCCAGAGGACAGAAGAACACCGGGGAGCTGTTTTTT. Its protein is CARGQKNTGELFF.

The genes are TRBV4-1 and TRBJ2-7, with TRBD1 identical over 9 bases. The CDR3 is 15 residues long. Trimming cost V 3 bases and J 1 base; bases outside gene matches: 4. Germline V gives CDR1 MGHRA, CDR2 YSYEKL. The CDR3 DNA sequence: TGCGCCAGCAGCCATAAGGGACAGGGATCCTACGAGCAGTACTTC. It specifies CASSHKGQGSYEQYF.

The CDR3 protein is CASSLRLGTEKFF. The DNA of the CDR3 is TGTGCCAGCAGTTTGCGCTTGGGGACAGAGAAGTTCTTC. The V gene is TRBV28, the J gene TRBJ2-1, with 7 bases aligning to TRBD1. Losses at the gene ends were 3 bases for V and 14 bases for J; bases not matched to a gene: 10. The CDR3 has 13 amino acids. Germline V gives CDR1 MDHEN, CDR2 SYDVKM.

The chain is built from TRBV9 and TRBJ2-2; 12 bases are shared with TRBD2. The CDR3 runs 17 residues. Germline CDR1 reads SGDLS; CDR2 reads YYNGEE. After removal of 4 bases from V and 4 bases from J, the junction contained 8 bases not matched to a gene. CDR3 bases: TGTGCCAGCAGCCCTCAATTGACTAGCGGGAGCACCGGGGAGCTGTTTTTT. Translating gives CASSPQLTSGSTGELFF.

There are a few counts of this clone. The chain is built from TRBV5-6 and TRBJ2-3; D perhaps matches TRBD2 (5 bases). CDR3 length: 15 amino acids. Germline values: CDR1 SGHDT, CDR2 YYEEEE. V was shortened by 1 base and J by 0 bases, with 9 bases between the two germline ends. This CDR3 reads CASSLLLASTDTQYF. CDR3 in DNA: TGTGCCAGCAGCTTGCTCCTAGCTAGCACAGATACGCAGTATTTT.

The chain carries TRBV7-3 and TRBJ2-3; D may correspond to TRBD1 or TRBD2 (5 bases each). V shed 5 bases and J shed 4 bases, with 25 bases lying between them. The CDR3 is made up of 18 amino acids. Germline CDR1 SGHTA, CDR2 FQGTGA. DNA for the CDR3: TGTGCCAGCAGCCCGAGATCGGGACCCCTGAGAACACCAGATACGCAGTATTTT. This sequence encodes CASSPRSGPLRTPDTQYF.

The rearrangement links TRBV18 to TRBJ2-3; TRBD2 aligns across 10 bases. This CDR3 is 15 amino acids long. V lost 3 bases and J lost 0; bases outside the gene matches: 0. Germline V CDR1 and CDR2: KGHSH, LQKENI. The chain's CDR3 is CASSPTSGSTDTQYF. In DNA form, the CDR3 reads TGTGCCAGCTCACCGACTAGCGGGAGCACAGATACGCAGTATTTT. The complete variable domain, with remaining parts taken from reference TRBV18 and TRBJ2-3, reads NAGVMQNPRHLVRRRGQEARLRCSPMKGHSHVYWYRQLPEEGLKFMVYLQKENIIDESGMPKERFSAEFPKEGPSILRIQQVVRGDSAAYFCASSPTSGSTDTQYFGPGTRLTVL.

This chain connects TRBV5-6 to TRBJ2-1; no definite D call. Germline V gives CDR1 SGHDT, CDR2 YYEEEE. V was pared by 1 base and J by 0 bases, with 8 bases between. The CDR3 runs to 15 residues. CDR3 coding DNA: TGTGCCAGCAGCTTGCTGACGAGCTCCTACAATGAGCAGTTCTTC. It is translated as CASSLLTSSYNEQFF.

The chain uses TRBV4-1 and TRBJ2-2, with 10 bases aligning to TRBD1. The germline CDR1 and CDR2 sequences are MGHRA and YSYEKL. V trimming: 4 bases; J trimming: 6 bases; junction bases outside the gene matches: 8. CDR3 length: 16 amino acids. CDR3 in amino acids: CASSPPGTGEAGELFF. The CDR3 nucleotides read TGCGCCAGCAGCCCCCCCGGGACAGGGGAGGCCGGGGAGCTGTTTTTT.

The genes are TRBV7-2 and TRBJ1-5; D remains ambiguous. Deletions cut 1 base from V and 7 bases from J, with 14 bases between. The germline V gene encodes CDR1 SGHTA and CDR2 FQGNSA. This CDR3 is 15 amino acids long. CDR3 in amino acids: CASSLEGQSRQPQHF. DNA for the CDR3: TGTGCCAGCAGCTTAGAGGGCCAATCTCGGCAGCCCCAGCATTTT.

The chain has TRBV4-2 and TRBJ2-3, with D uncertain. CDR1 is LGHNA, CDR2 YNFKEQ, per germline. Between the trimmed V and J ends, which lost 0 bases and 9 bases, there was a span of 13 bases. This CDR3 spans 14 amino acids. This CDR3 is CASSQDSSIPTQYF. For the CDR3, the DNA is TGTGCCAGCAGCCAAGATTCCTCAATACCCACGCAGTATTTT.

This chain connects TRBV6-6 to TRBJ1-4, with D uncertain. The V end lost 7 bases, the J end lost 6 bases, and 15 bases lay between the germline ends. Germline assignment: CDR1 MNHNY and CDR2 SVGAGI (reference sequence). The CDR3 runs to 14 residues. In nucleotides, the CDR3 is TGTGCCAGCACCCCTCCTGGGAGGGATGAAAAACTGTTTTTT. It is translated as CASTPPGRDEKLFF.

This clone was counted a single time. The chain carries TRBV10-1 and TRBJ1-1, with D unresolved. Germline CDR1 and CDR2: WNHNN and SYGVQD (reference sequence). With 3 bases removed from V and 4 bases from J, the gap between germline ends came to 21 bases. This CDR3 comprises 17 residues. CDR3 sequence: CASSDRGRPGSSTEAFF. CDR3 DNA: TGCGCCAGCAGTGACCGTGGACGACCGGGATCCAGCACTGAAGCTTTCTTT.

The rearrangement joins TRBV5-1 to TRBJ2-5, with a weak D call TRBD1 (6 bases). CDR3 length: 15 residues. With 4 bases removed from V and 5 bases from J, the gap between germline ends came to 18 bases. Germline loops: CDR1 SGHRS, CDR2 YFSETQ. This CDR3 is CASSPPGQQAETQYF. The CDR3 DNA is TGCGCCAGCAGCCCACCCGGACAGCAAGCGGAGACCCAGTACTTC. Full variable domain (rest looked up from reference TRBV5-1 and TRBJ2-5): KAGVTQTPRYLIKTRGQQVTLSCSPISGHRSVSWYQQTPGQGLQFLFEYFSETQRNKGNFPGRFSGRQFSNSRSEMNVSTLELGDSALYLCASSPPGQQAETQYFGPGTRLLVL.

The V call is TRBV10-3, the J call TRBJ2-7; 12 bases are shared with TRBD1. The CDR3 runs to 14 residues. J gave up 5 bases and V 6 bases, and 5 bases lay outside the gene matches. CDR1 ENHRY and CDR2 SYGVKD come from the germline V gene. The CDR3 sequence is CAISGTGGLDEQYF. In nucleotides, the CDR3 is TGTGCCATCAGCGGGACAGGGGGCTTGGACGAGCAGTACTTC.